The clone carrying this T cell receptor beta chain showed up just a few times. The entry originates in a study of blood T cells in healthy people across ages. Alongside a J-beta primer mix, a sample-barcoded 5' primer served in a second PCR lasting roughly 6 to 12 cycles. TCRdb reprocessed the 5' RACE reads with MiXCR, giving one entry per CDR3 protein. The data show fewer than 1,000,000 distinct CDR3 sequences, with around two fifths seen just once and about a fifth held by the top ten. V gave up 5 bases and J gave up 1 base; unmatched junction bases: 6. This CDR3 is 16 amino acids long. Germline CDR1 SGHTA, CDR2 FQGNSA. All donors came from Russia, were Caucasian and healthy, and spanned ages roughly 6 to 95.

This chain joins TRBV7-2 and TRBJ2-3; 10 bases are shared with TRBD2. This receptor was identified in a man in his 60s in good health. The specimen was blood. CDR3 region: CASSKELAGGTDTQYF. As DNA, the CDR3 is TGTGCCAGCAGCAAAGAGCTAGCGGGGGGCACAGATACGCAGTATTTT.